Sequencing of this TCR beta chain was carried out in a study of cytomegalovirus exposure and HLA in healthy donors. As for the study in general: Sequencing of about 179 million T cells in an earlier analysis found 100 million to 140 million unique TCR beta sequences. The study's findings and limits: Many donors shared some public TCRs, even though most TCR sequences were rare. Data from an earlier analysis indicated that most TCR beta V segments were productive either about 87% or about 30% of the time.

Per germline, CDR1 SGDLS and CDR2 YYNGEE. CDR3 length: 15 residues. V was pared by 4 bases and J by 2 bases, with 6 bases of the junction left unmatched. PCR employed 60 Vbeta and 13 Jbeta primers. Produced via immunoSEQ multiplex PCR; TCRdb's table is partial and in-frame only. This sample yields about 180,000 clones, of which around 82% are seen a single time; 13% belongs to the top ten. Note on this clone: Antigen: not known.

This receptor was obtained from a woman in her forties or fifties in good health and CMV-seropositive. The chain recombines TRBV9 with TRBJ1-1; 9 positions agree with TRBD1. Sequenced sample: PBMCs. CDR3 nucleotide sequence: TGTGCCAGCAGCACCGGACAGGGGATCAACACTGAAGCTTTCTTT. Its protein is CASSTGQGINTEAFF.